The present T cell receptor (beta chain) was sequenced within a study of CD8 T cells in ankylosing spondylitis. Regarding the study as a whole: Typical of ankylosing spondylitis blood, it appeared, was a TCR beta motif of 7 or 8 highly homologous variants.

In this sample, this clonotype turned up a few times. Antigen unknown. The CDR3 runs to 20 residues. CDR1 and CDR2 from the germline V gene are SGHAT and FQNNGV. The V gene end was trimmed by 5 bases and the J gene end by 0 bases; junction bases not matched to a gene: 14. Scientists made TCR beta libraries using quantitative 5'-RACE with molecular barcodes. TCRdb re-analysed the 5' RACE reads in MiXCR, keeping a single row per CDR3 protein. Among 240,000 or so distinct CDR3 sequences listed, 9.5% to 12% were seen once. The sequenced sample was blood, either unsorted or a sorted T cell fraction (not recorded which). The origin of this receptor is a male donor with ankylosing spondylitis or in good health (not recorded which). The chain has TRBV11-2 and TRBJ2-1, with 12 positions matching TRBD2. The CDR3 DNA is TGTGCCAGCAGCCGAGGGGTAGGGACTAGCGGGTTAAGCTCCTACAATGAGCAGTTCTTC. Translation: CASSRGVGTSGLSSYNEQFF.